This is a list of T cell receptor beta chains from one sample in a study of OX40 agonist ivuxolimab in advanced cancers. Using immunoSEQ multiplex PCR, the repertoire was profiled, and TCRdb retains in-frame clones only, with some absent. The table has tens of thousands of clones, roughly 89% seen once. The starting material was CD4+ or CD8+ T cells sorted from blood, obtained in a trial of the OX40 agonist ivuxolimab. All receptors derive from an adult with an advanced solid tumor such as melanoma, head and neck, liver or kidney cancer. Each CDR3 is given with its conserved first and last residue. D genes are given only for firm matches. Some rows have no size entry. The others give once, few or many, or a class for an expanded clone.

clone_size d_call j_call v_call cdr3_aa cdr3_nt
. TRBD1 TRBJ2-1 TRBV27 CASLGQGSNEQFF TGTGCCAGCTTGGGACAGGGGAGCAATGAGCAGTTCTTC
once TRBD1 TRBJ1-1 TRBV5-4 CASSRQGGPGTEAFF TGTGCCAGCAGTCGCCAGGGGGGGCCGGGCACTGAAGCTTTCTTT
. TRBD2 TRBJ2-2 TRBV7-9 CASSLIGTSGAGELFF TGTGCCAGCAGCTTAATCGGGACTAGCGGGGCCGGGGAGCTGTTTTTT
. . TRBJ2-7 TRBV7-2 CASSFPGILYEQYF TGTGCCAGCAGCTTTCCGGGAATTCTGTACGAGCAGTACTTC
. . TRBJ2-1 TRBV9 CASSDRGEQFF TGTGCCAGCAGCGACCGCGGGGAGCAGTTCTTC
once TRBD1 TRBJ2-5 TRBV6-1 CASSPGTQGVTAQYF TGTGCCAGCAGTCCCGGGACGCAGGGGGTGACTGCCCAGTACTTC
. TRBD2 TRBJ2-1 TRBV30 CAWGWTRTYNEQFF TGTGCCTGGGGTTGGACTAGAACCTACAATGAGCAGTTCTTC
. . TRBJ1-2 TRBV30 CAWRSPRGGSYGYTF TGTGCCTGGAGGTCCCCTCGGGGGGGCAGCTATGGCTACACCTTC
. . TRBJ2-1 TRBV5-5 CASSSARGNEQFF TGTGCCAGCAGCAGCGCCCGGGGCAATGAGCAGTTCTTC
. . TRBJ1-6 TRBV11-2 CASSLEGTLSSPLHF TGTGCCAGCAGCTTAGAAGGGACACTGTCTTCACCCCTCCACTTT
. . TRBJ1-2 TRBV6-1 CASSFDRTEPYGYTF TGTGCCAGCAGTTTCGACAGGACCGAACCCTATGGCTACACCTTC
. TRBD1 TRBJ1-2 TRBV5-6 CASSPRRTGTGGGGYTF TGTGCCAGCAGCCCAAGACGAACCGGGACAGGGGGTGGAGGCTACACCTTC
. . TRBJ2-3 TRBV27 CASSLVRGTDTQYF TGTGCCAGCAGTTTAGTTAGGGGAACAGATACGCAGTATTTT
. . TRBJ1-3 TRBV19 CASSPGTSGNTIYF TGTGCCAGTAGCCCCGGGACCTCTGGAAACACCATATATTTT
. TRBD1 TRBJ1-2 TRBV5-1 CASSLGEGAQNYGYTF TGCGCCAGCAGCCTGGGCGAGGGGGCGCAAAACTATGGCTACACCTTC
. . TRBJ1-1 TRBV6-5 CASRVSLMNTEAFF TGTGCCAGCAGGGTCAGCCTGATGAACACTGAAGCTTTCTTT
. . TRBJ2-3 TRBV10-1 CASSAGGITDTQYF TGCGCCAGCAGTGCCGGCGGGATCACAGATACGCAGTATTTT
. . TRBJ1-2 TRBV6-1 CASSRTAPNYGYTF TGTGCCAGCAGTAGGACAGCCCCTAACTATGGCTACACCTTC
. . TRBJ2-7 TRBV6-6 CASSYKGQGLYEQYF TGTGCCAGCAGTTACAAAGGGCAGGGCCTCTACGAGCAGTACTTC
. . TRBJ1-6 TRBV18 CASSPEGMHLHF TGTGCCAGCTCACCTGAAGGGATGCACCTCCACTTT
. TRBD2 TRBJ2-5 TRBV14 CASSGASLAGATWAYQETQYF TGTGCCAGCAGCGGCGCATCTCTAGCGGGGGCGACTTGGGCCTACCAAGAGACCCAGTACTTC
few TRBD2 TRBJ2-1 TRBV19 CASSIGGTGTSGVFEQFF TGTGCCAGTAGTATCGGGGGAACCGGGACTAGCGGGGTGTTTGAGCAGTTCTTC
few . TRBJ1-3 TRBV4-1 CASSQDPGSSGNTIYF TGCGCCAGCAGCCAAGATCCCGGTAGCTCTGGAAACACCATATATTTT
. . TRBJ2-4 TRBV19 CASSSAELAKNIQYF TGTGCCAGTAGTTCGGCGGAACTAGCCAAAAACATTCAGTACTTC
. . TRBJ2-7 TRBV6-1 CASSGLSYEQYF TGTGCCAGCAGTGGACTGTCGTACGAGCAGTACTTC
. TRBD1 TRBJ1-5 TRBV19 CASSFRQGMGNQPQHF TGTGCCAGTAGTTTCCGACAGGGGATGGGCAATCAGCCCCAGCATTTT
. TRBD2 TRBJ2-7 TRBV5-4 CASTPTVGSGTSLYEQYF TGTGCCAGCACCCCAACTGTGGGGTCCGGGACTAGCCTCTACGAGCAGTACTTC
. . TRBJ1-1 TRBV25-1 CASSEFTEAFF TGTGCCAGCAGTGAATTCACTGAAGCTTTCTTT
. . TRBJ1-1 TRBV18 CASSPRTENTEAFF TGTGCCAGCTCACCGCGGACAGAGAACACTGAAGCTTTCTTT
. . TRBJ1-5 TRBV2 CASRGERRHSNQPQHF TGTGCCAGCAGGGGTGAACGGAGGCATAGCAATCAGCCCCAGCATTTT
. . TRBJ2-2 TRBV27 CASSLAARGTGELFF TGTGCCAGCAGTTTAGCTGCAAGGGGCACCGGGGAGCTGTTTTTT
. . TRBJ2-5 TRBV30 CAWGLSETQYF TGTGCCTGGGGCCTTTCAGAGACCCAGTACTTC
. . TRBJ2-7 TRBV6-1 CASRTGTGTYEQYF TGTGCCAGCAGAACCGGGACGGGCACCTACGAGCAGTACTTC
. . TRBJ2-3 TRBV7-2 CASSGSPDTQYF TGTGCCAGCAGCGGGTCGCCGGATACGCAGTATTTT
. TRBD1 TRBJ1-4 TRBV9 CASSPGQEREKLFF TGTGCCAGCAGCCCGGGACAGGAGAGAGAAAAACTGTTTTTT
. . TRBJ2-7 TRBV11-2 CASSLDRGIGEQYF TGTGCCAGCAGCTTAGATCGAGGGATCGGCGAGCAGTACTTC
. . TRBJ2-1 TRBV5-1 CASSFSGVPGYEQFF TGCGCCAGCAGCTTTTCGGGGGTGCCGGGGTATGAGCAGTTCTTC
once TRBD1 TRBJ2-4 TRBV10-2 CASSESGDRIAKNIQYF TGCGCCAGCAGTGAGTCGGGGGACAGAATAGCCAAAAACATTCAGTACTTC
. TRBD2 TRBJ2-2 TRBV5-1 CASSLSITGGTGELFF TGCGCCAGCAGCTTGAGTATTACCGGGGGGACCGGGGAGCTGTTTTTT
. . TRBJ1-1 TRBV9 CASSPALKDQAFF TGTGCCAGCAGCCCTGCCCTAAAGGACCAAGCTTTCTTT
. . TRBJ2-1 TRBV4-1 CASSLGQTSYNEQFF TGCGCCAGCAGCCTTGGACAAACCTCCTACAATGAGCAGTTCTTC
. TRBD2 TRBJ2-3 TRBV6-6 CASSSPRRGGPDTQYF TGTGCCAGCAGTTCCCCCCGGCGGGGGGGCCCAGATACGCAGTATTTT
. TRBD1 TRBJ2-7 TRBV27 CASKRTGVRLYYEQYF TGTGCCAGCAAGAGGACAGGTGTTCGACTCTACTACGAGCAGTACTTC
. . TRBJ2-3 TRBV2 CASRLFQSGRGGTDTQYF TGTGCCAGCAGGCTATTCCAGTCTGGCAGGGGTGGCACAGATACGCAGTATTTT
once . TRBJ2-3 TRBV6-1 CASSEDDRATQYF TGTGCCAGCAGTGAAGACGACCGAGCGACGCAGTATTTT
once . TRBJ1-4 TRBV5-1 CASSPDSSTNEKLFF TGCGCCAGCAGCCCGGACAGTTCAACTAATGAAAAACTGTTTTTT
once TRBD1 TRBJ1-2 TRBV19 CASSIAERTGRSGYTF TGTGCCAGTAGTATAGCTGAGAGGACAGGGAGGTCCGGCTACACCTTC
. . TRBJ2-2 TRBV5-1 CASREPGPNTGELFF TGCGCCAGCAGAGAACCGGGTCCGAACACCGGGGAGCTGTTTTTT
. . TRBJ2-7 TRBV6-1 CASSEFSVGNYEQYF TGTGCCAGCAGTGAATTTTCGGTGGGAAATTACGAGCAGTACTTC
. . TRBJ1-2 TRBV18 CASSPMDRVNYGYTF TGTGCCAGCTCACCAATGGACAGAGTTAACTATGGCTACACCTTC
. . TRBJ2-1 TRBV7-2 CASNPGLSSYNEQFF TGTGCCAGCAACCCGGGACTCAGCTCCTACAATGAGCAGTTCTTC
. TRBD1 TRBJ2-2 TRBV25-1 CASSRGQLANTGELFF TGTGCCAGCAGTCGGGGACAGCTCGCGAACACCGGGGAGCTGTTTTTT
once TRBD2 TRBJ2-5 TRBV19 CASSIAGSGDQETQYF TGTGCCAGTAGTATTGCCGGTAGCGGGGATCAAGAGACCCAGTACTTC
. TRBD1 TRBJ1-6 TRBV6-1 CASSEAGNRGLLSSYNSPLHF TGTGCCAGCAGTGAAGCCGGGAACAGGGGGCTCTTGAGCTCCTATAATTCACCCCTCCACTTT
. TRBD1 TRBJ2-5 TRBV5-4 CASSSQGGQETQYF TGTGCCAGCAGCTCACAGGGGGGCCAAGAGACCCAGTACTTC
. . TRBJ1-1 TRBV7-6 CASSRRVDTEAFF TGTGCCAGCAGCCGAAGGGTGGACACTGAAGCTTTCTTT
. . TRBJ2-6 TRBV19 CASRQTGAGANVLTF TGTGCCAGTAGACAAACGGGAGCTGGGGCCAACGTCCTGACTTTC
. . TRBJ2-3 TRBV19 CASSAPGSTDTQYF TGTGCCAGTAGTGCCCCCGGTAGCACAGATACGCAGTATTTT
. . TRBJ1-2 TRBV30 CAWSGGTRTNYGYTF TGTGCCTGGAGTGGAGGGACGAGGACTAACTATGGCTACACCTTC